These 8 T cell receptor beta chains were sequenced from one sample in a study of cytomegalovirus exposure and HLA in healthy donors. PCR amplification relied on 60 Vbeta primers (plus 13 Jbeta primers). Assay used: immunoSEQ multiplex PCR; TCRdb lists only in-frame clones, some missing. The data hold around 130,000 clones, with around 80% observed a single time. The source material was PBMCs. The receptors derive from a woman between 35 and 50 years old in good health and CMV-seronegative.

The rearrangement joins TRBV4-1 to TRBJ2-5; TRBD1 aligns across 7 bases. With V trimmed by 4 bases and J by 2 bases, 7 bases remained unmatched. The CDR3 consists of 15 residues. CDR1 MGHRA and CDR2 YSYEKL come from the germline V gene. CDR3 nucleotides: TGCGCCAGCAGCCCAGAACCGGGACAGCAAGAGACCCAGTACTTC. This sequence encodes CASSPEPGQQETQYF.

The chain recombines TRBV28 with TRBJ1-4; TRBD1 might be the D (5 bases). The CDR3 runs 15 residues. V dropped 8 bases and J dropped 8 bases, with 21 bases sitting between them. From germline, CDR1 is MDHEN and CDR2 SYDVKM. CDR3 residues: CASFRQSNGGEKLFF. CDR3 nucleotide sequence: TGTGCCAGCTTCCGACAGTCCAACGGGGGGGAAAAACTGTTTTTT. The full variable domain, its missing parts supplied by reference TRBV28 and TRBJ1-4, is DVKVTQSSRYLVKRTGEKVFLECVQDMDHENMFWYRQDPGLGLRLIYFSYDVKMKEKGDIPEGYSVSREKKERFSLILESASTNQTSMYLCASFRQSNGGEKLFFGSGTQLSVL.

V is TRBV27 and J is TRBJ2-1; 7 bases match TRBD1. This CDR3 is built from 18 residues. V shed 0 bases, J shed 7 bases, and the junction held 15 bases outside the gene matches. Germline V CDR1 and CDR2: MNHEY, SMNVEV (reference sequence). The CDR3 spells CASSLSVGLGQPSNEQFF. Here the CDR3 DNA reads TGTGCCAGCAGTTTATCGGTGGGCTTGGGACAGCCTTCAAATGAGCAGTTCTTC.

V gene TRBV28 combines with J gene TRBJ2-1; 9 positions match TRBD2. The junction had 9 bases not matched to a gene; V was cut back by 7 bases and J by 5 bases. Germline V gives CDR1 MDHEN, CDR2 SYDVKM. The CDR3 has 15 amino acids. The CDR3 bases are TGTGCCAGCACGTTCCTAGCGGGGTGGAACAATGAGCAGTTCTTC. Its translation is CASTFLAGWNNEQFF.

The V and J genes are TRBV2 and TRBJ1-1; 9 bases are a match to TRBD1. The V gene's germline CDR1 is SNHLY and CDR2 FYNNEI. CDR3 length: 18 residues. The V gene end was trimmed by 3 bases and the J gene end by 11 bases; junction bases not matched to a gene: 22. The CDR3 protein is CASSDNTLVITGGGGAFF. The CDR3 DNA follows: TGTGCCAGCAGTGATAATACCCTTGTGATAACAGGGGGCGGGGGGGCTTTCTTT.

As for this clone: At one end, the junction sequence differs from germline, possibly due to a read error. This chain uses TRBV18 with TRBJ1-6, with TRBD1 as a possible D gene (6 bases). Germline lookup yields CDR1 KGHSH and CDR2 LQKENI. The CDR3 extends over 15 amino acids. CDR3 bases: TGTACCAGCTCACCACGCACAGGGTCAGAGTCACCCCTCCACTTT. This sequence encodes CTSSPRTGSESPLHF.

The chain joins TRBV2 to TRBJ2-7; D perhaps matches TRBD1 (5 bases). There are 14 residues in the CDR3. From germline, CDR1 is SNHLY and CDR2 FYNNEI. V dropped 7 bases and J dropped 6 bases, with 19 bases sitting between them. CDR3 nucleotides: TGTGCCAGCATTCGAGACACTCAGGGCCCCGAGCAGTACTTC. Its protein is CASIRDTQGPEQYF.

This sequence joins TRBV11-2 and TRBJ2-3; 8 nucleotides align to TRBD2. The CDR3 sequence is 17 residues long. Germline CDR1 and CDR2: SGHAT and FQNNGV. Germline trimming cut 5 bases from V and 2 bases from J; bases unmatched to any gene: 12. The CDR3 here is CASSPLGAGGPTDTQYF. CDR3 nucleotide sequence: TGTGCCAGCAGCCCCCTGGGGGCGGGAGGCCCCACAGATACGCAGTATTTT.